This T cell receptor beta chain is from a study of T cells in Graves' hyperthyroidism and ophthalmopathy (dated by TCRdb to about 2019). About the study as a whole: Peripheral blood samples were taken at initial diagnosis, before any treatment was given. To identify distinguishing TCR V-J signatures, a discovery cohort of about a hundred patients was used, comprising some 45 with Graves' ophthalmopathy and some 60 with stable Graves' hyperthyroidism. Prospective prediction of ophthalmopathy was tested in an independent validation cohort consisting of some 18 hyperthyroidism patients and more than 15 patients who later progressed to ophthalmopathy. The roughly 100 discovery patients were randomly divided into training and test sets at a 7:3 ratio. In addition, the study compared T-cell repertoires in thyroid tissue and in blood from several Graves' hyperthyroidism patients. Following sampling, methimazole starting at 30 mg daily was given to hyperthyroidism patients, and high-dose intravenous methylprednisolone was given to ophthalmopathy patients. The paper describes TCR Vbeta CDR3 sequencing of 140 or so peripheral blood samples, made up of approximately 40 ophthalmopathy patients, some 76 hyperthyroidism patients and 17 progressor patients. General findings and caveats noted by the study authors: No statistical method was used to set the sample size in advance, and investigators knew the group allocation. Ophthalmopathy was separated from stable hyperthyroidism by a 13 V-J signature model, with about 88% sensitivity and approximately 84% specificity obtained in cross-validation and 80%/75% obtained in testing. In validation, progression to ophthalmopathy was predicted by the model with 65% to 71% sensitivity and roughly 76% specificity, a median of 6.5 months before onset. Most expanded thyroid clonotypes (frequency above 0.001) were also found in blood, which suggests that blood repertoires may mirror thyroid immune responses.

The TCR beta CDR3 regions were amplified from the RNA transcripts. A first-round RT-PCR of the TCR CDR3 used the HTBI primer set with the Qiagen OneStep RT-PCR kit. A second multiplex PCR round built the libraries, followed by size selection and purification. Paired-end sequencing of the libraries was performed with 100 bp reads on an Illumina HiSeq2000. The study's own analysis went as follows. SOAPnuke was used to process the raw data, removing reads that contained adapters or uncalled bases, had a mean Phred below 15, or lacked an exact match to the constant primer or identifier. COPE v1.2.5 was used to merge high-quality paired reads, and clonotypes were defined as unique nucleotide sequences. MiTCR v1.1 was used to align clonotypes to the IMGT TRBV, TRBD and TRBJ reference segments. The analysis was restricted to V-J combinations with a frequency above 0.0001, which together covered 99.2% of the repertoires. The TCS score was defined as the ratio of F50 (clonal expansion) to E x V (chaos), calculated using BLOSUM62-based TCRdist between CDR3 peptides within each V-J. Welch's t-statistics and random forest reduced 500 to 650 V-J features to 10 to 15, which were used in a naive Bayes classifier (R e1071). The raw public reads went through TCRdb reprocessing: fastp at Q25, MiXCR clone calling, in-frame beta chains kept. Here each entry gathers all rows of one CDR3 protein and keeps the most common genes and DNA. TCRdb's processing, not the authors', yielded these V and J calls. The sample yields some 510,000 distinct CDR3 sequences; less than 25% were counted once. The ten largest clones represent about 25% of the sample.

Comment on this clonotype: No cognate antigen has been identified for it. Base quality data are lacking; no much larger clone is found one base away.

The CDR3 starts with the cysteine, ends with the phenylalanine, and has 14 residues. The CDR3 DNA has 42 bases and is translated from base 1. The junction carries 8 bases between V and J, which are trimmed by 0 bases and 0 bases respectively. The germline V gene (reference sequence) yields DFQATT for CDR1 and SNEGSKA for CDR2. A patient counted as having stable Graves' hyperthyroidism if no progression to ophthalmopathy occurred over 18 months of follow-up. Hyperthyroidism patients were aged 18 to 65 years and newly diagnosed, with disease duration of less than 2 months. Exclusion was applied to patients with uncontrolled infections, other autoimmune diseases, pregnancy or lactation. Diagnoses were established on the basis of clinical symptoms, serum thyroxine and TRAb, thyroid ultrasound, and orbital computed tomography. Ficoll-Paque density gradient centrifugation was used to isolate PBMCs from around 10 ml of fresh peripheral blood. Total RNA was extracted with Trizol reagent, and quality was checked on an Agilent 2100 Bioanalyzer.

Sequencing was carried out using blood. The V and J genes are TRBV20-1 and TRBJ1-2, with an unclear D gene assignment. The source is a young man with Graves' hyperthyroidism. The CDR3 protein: CSARDHGANYGYTF. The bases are TGCAGTGCTAGAGATCATGGGGCTAACTATGGCTACACCTTC.